The next 11 T cell receptor beta chains were all read from a single sample in a study of shared clonotypes between healthy human individuals. Assay used: immunoSEQ multiplex PCR; TCRdb lists only in-frame clones, some missing. The sample comprises some 1,900,000 clones, about 95% of which are singletons, and under 1.5% rests with the top ten. Positively selected for CCR7, the CD45RO-negative cells used as naive CD8 cells excluded terminally differentiated effector memory CD45RA+ cells. Input material: naive CD8+ T cells sorted from blood. These receptors all come from a man aged 18 to 30 in good health.

V and J are TRBV2 and TRBJ2-5; D is undetermined. The DNA end is more similar to TRBJ2-7, so the J call may be wrong. CDR3 length equals 14 residues. Germline assignment: CDR1 SNHLY and CDR2 FYNNEI. The CDR3 DNA sequence: TGTGCCAGCACTGCCTATACCGGCCATTACGAGCAGTACTTC. This encodes CASTAYTGHYEQYF.

This clone was seen only a few times. The J gene is TRBJ1-2, the V gene TRBV9; perhaps TRBD1 as D (6 bases). V dropped 3 bases and J dropped 2 bases, with 8 bases sitting between them. Germline CDR1 SGDLS, CDR2 YYNGEE. The length of the CDR3 is 13 residues. The CDR3 here is CASSEDSNYGYTF. The CDR3 DNA is TGTGCCAGCAGCGAGGACAGCAACTATGGCTACACCTTC.

The chain carries TRBV5-6 and TRBJ2-7, with D possibly matching TRBD1 (5 bases). The germline CDR1 and CDR2 sequences are SGHDT and YYEEEE. Trimming stripped 0 bases from V and 2 bases from J, with 9 bases between. The CDR3 length is 14 residues. The CDR3, as DNA: TGTGCCAGCAGCTTGGGGGGCAGAACCTACGAGCAGTACTTC. The encoded protein is CASSLGGRTYEQYF.

V is TRBV9 and J is TRBJ2-7; D call uncertain. Trimming took off 4 bases at V and 4 bases at J, with 12 bases between the two ends. Germline V gene sequence: CDR1 SGDLS, CDR2 YYNGEE. The CDR3 totals 13 residues. This chain's CDR3 is CASSSHGSYEQYF. DNA of the CDR3: TGTGCCAGCAGCTCCCACGGCAGTTACGAGCAGTACTTC.

Concerning this clone itself: Different DNA sequences within this sample yield the same CDR3. The V call is TRBV7-9, the J call TRBJ2-7; 11 bases fit TRBD2. The CDR3 covers 14 residues. The germline V gene has CDR1 SEHNR and CDR2 FQNEAQ (reference sequence). V shed 4 bases, J shed 3 bases, and the junction held 2 bases outside the gene matches. The CDR3 DNA reads as TGTGCCAGCAGCTCTGGGACTAGCGGCTACGAGCAGTACTTC. This sequence encodes CASSSGTSGYEQYF.

V usage is TRBV4-1 and J usage is TRBJ2-5; D gene unclear. CDR1 is MGHRA, CDR2 YSYEKL, per germline. This CDR3 has 14 amino acids. V lost 0 bases and J 3 bases, leaving 8 bases between the germline ends. CDR3 sequence reads: CASSQDKYEETQYF. In DNA, the CDR3 is TGCGCCAGCAGCCAAGATAAGTATGAAGAGACCCAGTACTTC.

CDR3 sequence (DNA): TGTGCCAGCAGCTTAGGGGGTAGCGGGAGATACGAGCAGTACTTC. This sequence encodes CASSLGGSGRYEQYF. The chain links TRBV13 to TRBJ2-7, with TRBD2 matching over 9 bases. The CDR3 contains 15 residues. Germline V CDR1 and CDR2: PRHDT, FYEKMQ (reference sequence). Unmatched junction bases numbered 4, after V lost 0 bases and J lost 4 bases.

Concerning this clone: Other DNA sequences in this sample translate to the same CDR3. The chain uses TRBV9 and TRBJ2-7; the D call may be TRBD1 or TRBD2 (6 bases each). Germline V lookup: CDR1 SGDLS, CDR2 YYNGEE. V gave up 0 bases and J gave up 2 bases, with 12 bases separating them. This CDR3 has 15 amino acids. CDR3 coding DNA: TGTGCCAGCAGCGTAGATGGGGGGCGGACCTACGAGCAGTACTTC. This sequence encodes CASSVDGGRTYEQYF.

The chain recombines TRBV28 with TRBJ1-3; possibly TRBD1 for D (5 bases). The CDR3 covers 16 residues. Germline CDR1 MDHEN, CDR2 SYDVKM. V lost 2 bases, J lost 0 bases, and 11 bases lay in between. CDR3 residues: CASSLPGTGSGNTIYF. DNA for the CDR3: TGTGCCAGCAGTTTACCGGGGACGGGCTCTGGAAACACCATATATTTT.

The chain recombines TRBV6-4 with TRBJ2-7; possibly TRBD1 for D (5 bases). Per germline, CDR1 MRHNA and CDR2 SNTAGT. V was trimmed by 7 bases and J by 1 base, leaving 8 bases between them. This CDR3 comprises 12 residues. The DNA for the CDR3 is TGTGCCAGCATTCAGGGTTCCTACGAGCAGTACTTC. Protein product: CASIQGSYEQYF.

V is TRBV19 and J is TRBJ2-7; 11 bases agree with TRBD2. This CDR3 is 16 amino acids long. Germline lookup yields CDR1 LNHDA and CDR2 SQIVND (reference sequence). V shed 1 base and J 1 base; nucleotides not matched to a gene: 3. CDR3 nucleotides: TGTGCCAGTAGTATAGGTCTAGCGGGAGGTTCCTACGAGCAGTACTTC. It encodes CASSIGLAGGSYEQYF.